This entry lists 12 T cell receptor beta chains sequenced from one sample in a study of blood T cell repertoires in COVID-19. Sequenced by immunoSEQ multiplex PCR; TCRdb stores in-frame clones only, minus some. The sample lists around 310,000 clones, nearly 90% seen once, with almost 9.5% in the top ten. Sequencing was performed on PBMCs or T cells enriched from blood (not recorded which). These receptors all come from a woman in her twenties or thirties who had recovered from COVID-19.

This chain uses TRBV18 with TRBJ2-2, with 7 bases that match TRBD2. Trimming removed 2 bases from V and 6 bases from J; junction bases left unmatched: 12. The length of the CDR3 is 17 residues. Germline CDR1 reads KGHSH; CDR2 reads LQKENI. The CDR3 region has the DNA TGTGCCAGCTCACCAGTGATAGCGGGTTTTTCTGCCGGGGAGCTGTTTTTT. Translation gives CASSPVIAGFSAGELFF.

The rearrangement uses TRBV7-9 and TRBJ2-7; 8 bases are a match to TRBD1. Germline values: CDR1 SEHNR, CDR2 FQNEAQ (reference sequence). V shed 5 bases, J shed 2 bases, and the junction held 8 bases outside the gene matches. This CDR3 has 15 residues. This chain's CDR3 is CASSLGQASAYEQYF. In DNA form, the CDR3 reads TGTGCCAGCAGCCTGGGACAGGCCTCGGCCTACGAGCAGTACTTC.

This CDR3 is CASSGAAPWNTEAFF. The CDR3 coding sequence is TGTGCCAGCAGCGGGGCAGCGCCTTGGAACACTGAAGCTTTCTTT. The rearrangement links TRBV7-9 to TRBJ1-1; D possibly corresponds to TRBD1 (5 bases). The CDR3 spans 15 residues. In germline, CDR1 is SEHNR, CDR2 FQNEAQ (reference sequence). Trimming removed 5 bases at V and 1 base at J, with 14 bases between.

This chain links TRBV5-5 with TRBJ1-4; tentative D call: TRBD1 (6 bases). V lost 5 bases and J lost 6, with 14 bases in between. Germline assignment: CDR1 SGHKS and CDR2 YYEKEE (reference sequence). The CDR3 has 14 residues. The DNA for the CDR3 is TGTGCCAGCAGTCAGGGGTTCGGTTATGAAAAACTGTTTTTT. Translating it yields CASSQGFGYEKLFF.

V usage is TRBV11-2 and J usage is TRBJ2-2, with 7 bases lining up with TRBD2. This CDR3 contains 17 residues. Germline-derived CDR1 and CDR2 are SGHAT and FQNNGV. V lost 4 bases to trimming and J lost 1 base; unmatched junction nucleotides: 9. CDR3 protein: CASSSRPGLLNTGELFF. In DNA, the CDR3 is TGTGCCAGCAGCTCAAGACCGGGACTACTGAACACCGGGGAGCTGTTTTTT.

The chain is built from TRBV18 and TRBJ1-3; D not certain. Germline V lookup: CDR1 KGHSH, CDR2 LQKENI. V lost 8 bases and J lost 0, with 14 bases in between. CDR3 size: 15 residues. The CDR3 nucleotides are TGTGCCAGCGCGAGGACTGGAAACTCTGGAAACACCATATATTTT. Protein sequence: CASARTGNSGNTIYF.

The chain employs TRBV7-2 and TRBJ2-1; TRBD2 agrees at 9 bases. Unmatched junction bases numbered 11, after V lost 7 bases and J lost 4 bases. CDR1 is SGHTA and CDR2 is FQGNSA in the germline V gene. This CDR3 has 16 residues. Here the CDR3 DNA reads TGTGCCAGCACCCTCCTTAGTCTAGCGGGATACAATGAGCAGTTCTTC. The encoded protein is CASTLLSLAGYNEQFF.

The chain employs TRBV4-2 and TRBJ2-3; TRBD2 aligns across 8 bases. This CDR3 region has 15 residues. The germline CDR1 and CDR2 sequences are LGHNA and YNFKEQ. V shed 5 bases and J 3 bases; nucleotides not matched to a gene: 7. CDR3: CASSGQRELTDTQYF. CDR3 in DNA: TGTGCCAGCAGCGGGCAGCGGGAGTTGACAGATACGCAGTATTTT.

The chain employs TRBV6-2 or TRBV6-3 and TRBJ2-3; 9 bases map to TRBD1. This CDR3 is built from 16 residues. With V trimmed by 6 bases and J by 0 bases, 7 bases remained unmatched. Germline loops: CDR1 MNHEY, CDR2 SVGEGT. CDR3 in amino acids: CASSPRQGGSTDTQYF. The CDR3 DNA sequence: TGTGCCAGCAGCCCTCGACAGGGGGGGAGCACAGATACGCAGTATTTT.

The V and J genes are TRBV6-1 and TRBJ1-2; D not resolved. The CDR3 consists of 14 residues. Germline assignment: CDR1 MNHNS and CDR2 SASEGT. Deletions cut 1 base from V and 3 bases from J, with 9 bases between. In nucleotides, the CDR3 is TGTGCCAGCAGTGAAGGCAGGTCAGACTATGGCTACACCTTC. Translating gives CASSEGRSDYGYTF.

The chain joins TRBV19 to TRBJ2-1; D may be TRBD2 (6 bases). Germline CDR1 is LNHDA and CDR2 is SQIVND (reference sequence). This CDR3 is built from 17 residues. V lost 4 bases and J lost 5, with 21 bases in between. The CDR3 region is CASSTRGSGINDNEQFF. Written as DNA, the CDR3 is TGTGCCAGTAGTACCCGGGGTAGCGGAATAAACGACAATGAGCAGTTCTTC. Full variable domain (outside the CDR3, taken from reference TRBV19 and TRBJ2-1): DGGITQSPKYLFRKEGQNVTLSCEQNLNHDAMYWYRQDPGQGLRLIYYSQIVNDFQKGDIAEGYSVSREKKESFPLTVTSAQKNPTAFYLCASSTRGSGINDNEQFFGPGTRLTVL.

CDR3 residues: CASGRVGNQPQHF. CDR3 nucleotide sequence: TGCGCCAGCGGGAGGGTGGGGAATCAGCCCCAGCATTTT. The chain couples TRBV4-1 to TRBJ1-5, with D unresolved. The CDR3 runs 13 residues. Germline V gene sequence: CDR1 MGHRA, CDR2 YSYEKL. With 8 bases removed from V and 4 bases from J, the gap between germline ends came to 12 bases.